The clone carrying this TCR beta chain was detected only a few times. What it binds is unknown. Expressed TCRB transcripts were sequenced, since all the RNA that had been isolated was reverse transcribed. Each sample of naive, central memory or regulatory T cells had, on average, about 3.57 million reads. The repertoire was sequenced with immunoSEQ multiplex PCR; TCRdb's copy has only in-frame clones and lacks some. This repertoire shows 360,000 or so clones, 20% found once; its top ten account for 0.035% to 0.05%. The CDR3 loop spans 15 amino acids. V lost 1 base and J lost 9; bases outside the gene matches: 8. Germline loops: CDR1 MGHRA, CDR2 YSYEKL. The data were obtained in a study of beta chain features in type 1 diabetes. Study outcomes and limitations: Patients' naive, central memory and Treg TCRB repertoires seemed closer to one another than those of healthy donors. When cDNA is sequenced, cells with high TCR expression could be over-represented.

Every single donor gave one heparinised blood draw, and these averaged about 100 mL. This TCR derives from a woman aged 18 to 35 in good health. J is TRBJ1-2 and V is TRBV4-1; 10 nucleotides line up with TRBD1. The sequenced material came from naive CD4+ T cells from blood. For the CDR3, the DNA is TGCGCCAGCAGCCAAGCCGACCGGGACAGGGGAAGCTACACCTTC. Protein sequence: CASSQADRDRGSYTF.